These T cell receptor beta chains were read from a single sample in a study of blood T cell repertoires in COVID-19. Some clones are missing from TCRdb's copy, which holds only in-frame ones; the method was immunoSEQ multiplex PCR. The repertoire holds around 200,000 clones, with 85% as singletons. The specimen sequenced was PBMCs or T cells enriched from blood (not recorded which). Receptors were obtained from a man aged 40-49 years who had recovered from COVID-19. The CDR3 runs from the conserved cysteine through the conserved F or W. Each record gives: clone size, J gene, V gene, CDR3 protein. A clone size is listed for some rows: how often the clone was seen (once, few, many), or a class if it is expanded.

- TRBJ2-3 TRBV5-1 CASSQELITDTQYF
- TRBJ1-1 TRBV11-1 CASSWRDRGRNTEAFF
- TRBJ1-2 TRBV28 CASSLSRERTNYGYTF
- TRBJ1-2 TRBV5-1 CASRLSGGNGYTF
- TRBJ2-7 TRBV28 CATLPLGTGRYEQYF
- TRBJ2-7 TRBV2 CALGSSSYEQYF
- TRBJ1-5 TRBV24-1 CATSDSGTRNQPQHF
- TRBJ1-2 TRBV6-5 CASSYGGTATYGYTF
once TRBJ2-2 TRBV9 CASSVGTGFAGELFF
- TRBJ2-7 TRBV5-1 CASSPREGYEQYF
- TRBJ2-7 TRBV15 CATSRGLTSGSEGNYEQYF
- TRBJ1-5 TRBV28 CASSLTGGEQPQHF
- TRBJ1-1 TRBV27 CAIRDRAMNTEAFF
- TRBJ2-1 TRBV5-6 CASSLLAVKFYNEQFF
- TRBJ2-7 TRBV6-5 CASSSGYAIFEQYF
- TRBJ1-4 TRBV3-1/TRBV3-2 CASSQDDRVFGEKLFF
- TRBJ1-6 TRBV3-1/TRBV3-2 CASSQTGFNSPLHF
- TRBJ2-3 TRBV10-3 CASGTLSTDTQYF
- TRBJ1-6 TRBV20-1 CSASQRRGNSPLHF
- TRBJ2-1 TRBV18 CASSPQAGGDEQFF
- TRBJ1-1 TRBV19 CASSIDRRGAFF
- TRBJ2-1 TRBV23-1 CASKWGTSDFNEQFF
- TRBJ2-3 TRBV2 CASSERQGSRKTDTQYF
- TRBJ2-5 TRBV6-1 CASSEGTGVETQYF
- TRBJ2-7 TRBV2 CASSPRAGGGYEQYF
- TRBJ2-3 TRBV14 CASSQQPGQGTDTQYF
- TRBJ2-1 TRBV27 CASSSVAGGLYSYNEQFF
- TRBJ1-2 TRBV5-1 CASSPDRNYGYTF
- TRBJ1-5 TRBV15 CATSRAHEGNQPQHF
- TRBJ2-5 TRBV23-1 CASRGSETQYF
- TRBJ2-7 TRBV2 CASSFTGVSYEQYF
once TRBJ1-4 TRBV30 CAWSYGLGAGGEKLFF
few TRBJ2-1 TRBV4-3 CASSQDSGSGGVEQFF
- TRBJ1-4 TRBV2 CASRKQGSREKLFF
- TRBJ2-2 TRBV10-3 CAISEPGLAENTGELFF
- TRBJ1-6 TRBV7-3 CASSRGSNSPLHF
- TRBJ2-5 TRBV3-1/TRBV3-2 CASSQSQFQETQYF
few TRBJ1-1 TRBV5-6 CASSSTGPNTEAFF
- TRBJ2-3 TRBV11-2 CASSYHRSGRLDTQYF
- TRBJ1-5 TRBV4-2 CASSLGPNQPQHF
- TRBJ2-2 TRBV11-2 CASSSGQYVGELFF
- TRBJ2-2 TRBV6-2/TRBV6-3 CASSYSISEREVRSGELFF
- TRBJ2-7 TRBV11-1 CASSLQDRGRYEQYF
once TRBJ1-4 TRBV18 CASSPRANEKLFF
- TRBJ1-1 TRBV6-5 CASRLDRESEAFF
- TRBJ1-1 TRBV18 CASSPIQDTEAFF
- TRBJ2-7 TRBV4-1 CASSQDLGRSYEQYF
- TRBJ2-7 TRBV7-9 CASSSTGTGAYEQYF
- TRBJ2-2 TRBV9 CASSVAPSGRAGAGELFF
once TRBJ1-1 TRBV27 CASSKYRDLTEAFF
- TRBJ1-1 TRBV5-6 CASSLAVEAFF
- TRBJ2-5 TRBV19 CASSTRETQYF
- TRBJ2-7 TRBV18 CASSPQAGGLYEQYF